This T cell receptor beta chain is drawn from a study of blood T cell repertoires in COVID-19. Background on the study: Spain, Italy and the United States supplied samples that represented acute and convalescent COVID-19. Sample material is recorded as cDNA or gDNA derived from T cells, B-cell-depleted T cells, or PBMCs.

This clone has just one count. From germline, CDR1 is SQVTM and CDR2 ANQGSEA. Losses at the gene ends were 6 bases for V and 7 bases for J; bases not matched to a gene: 9. The CDR3 length is 13 residues. Authors' processing steps: Cell counts per sample came from amplifying reference gene primers. Sequencing was performed with immunoSEQ multiplex PCR; in TCRdb, only in-frame clones are kept and a portion is missing. That table is the source of V, J and clone size, and D and trimming were worked out from the DNA. The data hold approximately 670,000 clones, with 70% to 90% observed a single time. This chain uses TRBV29-1 with TRBJ1-2; 9 nucleotides match TRBD1. The TCR was taken from a woman under 30 with acute or convalescent COVID-19. Input material: peripheral blood. This chain's CDR3 is CSVPPTGGLGYTF. In DNA form, the CDR3 reads TGCAGCGTGCCCCCCACAGGGGGCCTTGGCTACACCTTC.